This T cell receptor (beta chain) was profiled in a study of cytomegalovirus exposure and HLA in healthy donors. Whole-study results and caveats: A missense DCLRE1C variant was associated with V- and J-gene trimming of TCR beta chains in a later analysis, and an independent cohort replicated the association. For presence/absence analyses, sequencing depth was assumed to be roughly uniform across donors. Within an earlier analysis, most TCR beta V segments proved productive either about 90% or about 30% of the time.

Primers included in the PCR were 60 Vbeta and 13 Jbeta primers. The method was immunoSEQ multiplex PCR; TCRdb's version includes in-frame clones alone and lacks a portion of them. Here the sample spans about 120,000 clones, about 80% being singletons. V shed 3 bases, J shed 3 bases, and the junction held 7 bases outside the gene matches. The CDR3 sequence is 16 residues long. The germline CDR1 and CDR2 sequences are SGHVS and FQNEAQ. The sample holds a few counts of this clone. No antigen is known for it. This clonotype originated in a human donor in good health. The sequenced material came from PBMCs. The chain couples TRBV7-8 to TRBJ1-5; 8 bases are shared with TRBD1. The CDR3 loop is CASSLGQGANNQPQHF. In nucleotides, the CDR3 is TGTGCCAGCAGCTTGGGGCAGGGGGCTAACAATCAGCCCCAGCATTTT.